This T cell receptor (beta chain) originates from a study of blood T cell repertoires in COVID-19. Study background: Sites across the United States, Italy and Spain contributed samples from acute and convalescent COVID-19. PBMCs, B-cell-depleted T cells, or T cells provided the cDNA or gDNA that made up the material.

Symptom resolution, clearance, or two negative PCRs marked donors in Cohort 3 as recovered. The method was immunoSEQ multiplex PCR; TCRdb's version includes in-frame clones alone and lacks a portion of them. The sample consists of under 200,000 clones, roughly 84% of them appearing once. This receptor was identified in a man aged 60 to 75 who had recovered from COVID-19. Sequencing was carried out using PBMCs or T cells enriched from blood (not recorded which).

The CDR3 DNA reads TGTGCCAGCGGGCAGGGGCGCCTCTACGAGCAGTACTTC. It specifies CASGQGRLYEQYF. This rearrangement joins TRBV6-5 to TRBJ2-7, with D possibly TRBD1 on 6 matching bases. The germline V gene has CDR1 MNHEY and CDR2 SVGAGI. V lost 8 bases and J lost 3, with 14 bases in between. The CDR3 covers 13 residues.